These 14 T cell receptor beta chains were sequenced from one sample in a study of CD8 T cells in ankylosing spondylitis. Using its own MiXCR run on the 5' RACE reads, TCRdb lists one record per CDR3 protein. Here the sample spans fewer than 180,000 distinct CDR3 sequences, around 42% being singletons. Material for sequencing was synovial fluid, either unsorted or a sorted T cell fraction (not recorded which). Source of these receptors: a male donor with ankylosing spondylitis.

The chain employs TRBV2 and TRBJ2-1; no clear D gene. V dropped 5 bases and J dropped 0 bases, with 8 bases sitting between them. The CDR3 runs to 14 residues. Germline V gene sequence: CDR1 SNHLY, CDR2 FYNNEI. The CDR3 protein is CASSSDGSYNEQFF. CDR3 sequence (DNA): TGTGCCAGCAGTAGTGACGGCTCCTACAATGAGCAGTTCTTC.

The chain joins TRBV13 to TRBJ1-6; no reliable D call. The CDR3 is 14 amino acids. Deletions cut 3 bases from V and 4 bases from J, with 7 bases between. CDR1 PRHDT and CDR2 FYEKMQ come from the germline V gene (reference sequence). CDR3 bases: TGTGCCAGCAGCTTTGGAATTTATAATTCACCCCTCCACTTT. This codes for CASSFGIYNSPLHF.

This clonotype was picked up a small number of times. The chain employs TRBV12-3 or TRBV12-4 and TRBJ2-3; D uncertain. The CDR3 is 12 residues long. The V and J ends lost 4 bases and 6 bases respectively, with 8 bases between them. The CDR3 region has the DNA TGTGCCAGCAGTTATTCCTCGGATACGCAGTATTTT. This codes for CASSYSSDTQYF.

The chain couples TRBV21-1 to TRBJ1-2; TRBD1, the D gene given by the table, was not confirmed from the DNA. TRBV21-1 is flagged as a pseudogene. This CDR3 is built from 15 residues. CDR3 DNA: TGTGCCAGCAGCAAAGCTCCGGGACAGTACTATGGCTACACCTTC. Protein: CASSKAPGQYYGYTF.

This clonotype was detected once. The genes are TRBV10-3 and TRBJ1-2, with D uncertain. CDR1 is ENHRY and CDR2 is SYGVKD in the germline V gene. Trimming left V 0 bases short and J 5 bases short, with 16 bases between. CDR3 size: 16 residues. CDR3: CAISESLGRKLYGYTF. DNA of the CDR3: TGTGCCATCAGTGAGTCTTTAGGCCGGAAACTATATGGCTACACCTTC.

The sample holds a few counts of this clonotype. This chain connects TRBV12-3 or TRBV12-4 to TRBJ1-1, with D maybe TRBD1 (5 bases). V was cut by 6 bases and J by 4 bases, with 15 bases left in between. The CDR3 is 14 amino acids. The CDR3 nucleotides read TGTGCCAGCAGCCCGGGACCGGAGGGCACTGAAGCTTTCTTT. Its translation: CASSPGPEGTEAFF.

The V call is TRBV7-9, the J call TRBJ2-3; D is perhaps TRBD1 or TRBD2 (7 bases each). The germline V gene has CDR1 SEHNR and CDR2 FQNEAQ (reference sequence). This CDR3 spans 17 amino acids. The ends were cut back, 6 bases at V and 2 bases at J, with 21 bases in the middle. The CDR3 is CASSPASGGGFTDTQYF. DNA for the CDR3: TGTGCCAGCAGTCCGGCCTCAGGGGGGGGCTTCACAGATACGCAGTATTTT.

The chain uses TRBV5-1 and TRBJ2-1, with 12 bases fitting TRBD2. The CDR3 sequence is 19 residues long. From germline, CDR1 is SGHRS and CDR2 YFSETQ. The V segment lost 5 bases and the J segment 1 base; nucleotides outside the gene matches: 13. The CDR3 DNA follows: TGCGCCAGCAGGTATACTAGCGGGGGGTTGTTAGGTTCCTACAATGAGCAGTTCTTC. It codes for CASRYTSGGLLGSYNEQFF.

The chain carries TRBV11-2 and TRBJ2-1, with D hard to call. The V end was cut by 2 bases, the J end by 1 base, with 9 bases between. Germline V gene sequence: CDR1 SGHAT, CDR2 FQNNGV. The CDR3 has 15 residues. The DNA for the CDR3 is TGTGCCAGCAGCTTAAGTCCGGTTTCCTACAATGAGCAGTTCTTC. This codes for CASSLSPVSYNEQFF.

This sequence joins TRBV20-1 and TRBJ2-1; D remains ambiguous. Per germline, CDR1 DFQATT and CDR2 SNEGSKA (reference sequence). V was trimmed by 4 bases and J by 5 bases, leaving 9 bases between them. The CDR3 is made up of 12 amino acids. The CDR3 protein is CSAKHTHNEQFF. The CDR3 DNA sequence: TGCAGTGCTAAACACACACACAATGAGCAGTTCTTC.

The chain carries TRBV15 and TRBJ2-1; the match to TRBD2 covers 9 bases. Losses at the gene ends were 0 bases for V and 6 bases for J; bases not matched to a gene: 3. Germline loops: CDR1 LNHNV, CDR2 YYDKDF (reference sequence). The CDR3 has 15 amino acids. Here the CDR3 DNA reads TGTGCCACCAGCAGAGATAGCGGGAGTCCCAATGAGCAGTTCTTC. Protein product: CATSRDSGSPNEQFF.

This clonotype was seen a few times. The CDR3 protein is CSVEGTYGYTF. The CDR3 bases are TGCAGCGTTGAGGGGACATATGGCTACACCTTC. The chain links TRBV29-1 to TRBJ1-2; possibly TRBD1 for D (6 bases). The CDR3 is 11 residues long. Trimming pared 3 bases from V and 5 bases from J, leaving 7 bases between. The germline V gene encodes CDR1 SQVTM and CDR2 ANQGSEA. Drawing the rest from reference TRBV29-1 and TRBJ1-2, the complete variable domain is SAVISQKPSRDICQRGTSLTIQCQVDSQVTMMFWYRQQPGQSLTLIATANQGSEATYESGFVIDKFPISRPNLTFSTLTVSNMSPEDSSIYLCSVEGTYGYTFGSGTRLTVV.

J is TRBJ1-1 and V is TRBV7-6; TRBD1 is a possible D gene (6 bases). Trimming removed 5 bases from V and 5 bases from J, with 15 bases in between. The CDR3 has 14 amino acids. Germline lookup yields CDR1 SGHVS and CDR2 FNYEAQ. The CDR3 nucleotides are TGTGCCAGCAGCGAGGCCAGGGGTCTGACTGAAGCTTTCTTT. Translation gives CASSEARGLTEAFF.

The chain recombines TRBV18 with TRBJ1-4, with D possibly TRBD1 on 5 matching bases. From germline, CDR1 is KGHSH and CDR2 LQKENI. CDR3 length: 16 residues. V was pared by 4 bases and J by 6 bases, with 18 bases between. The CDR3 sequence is CASSQRPAGADEKLFF. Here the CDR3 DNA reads TGTGCCAGCTCACAAAGGCCCGCCGGGGCGGATGAAAAACTGTTTTTT.